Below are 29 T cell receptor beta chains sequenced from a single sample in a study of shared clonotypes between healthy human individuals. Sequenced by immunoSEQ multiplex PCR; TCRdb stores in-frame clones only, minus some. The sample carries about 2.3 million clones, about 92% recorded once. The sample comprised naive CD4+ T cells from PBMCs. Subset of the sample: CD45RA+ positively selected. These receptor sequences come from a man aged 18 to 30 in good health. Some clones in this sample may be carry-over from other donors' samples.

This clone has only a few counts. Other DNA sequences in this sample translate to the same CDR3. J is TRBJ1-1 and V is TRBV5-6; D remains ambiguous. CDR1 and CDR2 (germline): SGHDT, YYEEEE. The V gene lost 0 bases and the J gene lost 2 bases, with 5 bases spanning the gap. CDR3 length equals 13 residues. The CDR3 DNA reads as TGTGCCAGCAGCTTGGGGCTTAACACTGAAGCTTTCTTT. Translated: CASSLGLNTEAFF.

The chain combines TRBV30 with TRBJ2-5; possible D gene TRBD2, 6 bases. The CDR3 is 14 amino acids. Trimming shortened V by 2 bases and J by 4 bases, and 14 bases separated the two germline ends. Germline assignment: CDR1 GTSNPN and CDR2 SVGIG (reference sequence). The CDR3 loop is CAWSFGGVRETQYF. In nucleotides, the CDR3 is TGTGCCTGGAGTTTTGGAGGGGTGAGAGAGACCCAGTACTTC.

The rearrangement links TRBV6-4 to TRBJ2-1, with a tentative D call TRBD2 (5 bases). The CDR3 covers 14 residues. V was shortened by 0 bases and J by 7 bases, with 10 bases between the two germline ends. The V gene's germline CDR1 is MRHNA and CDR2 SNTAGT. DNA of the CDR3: TGTGCCAGCAGTGACTCCGGACGGACTAATGAGCAGTTCTTC. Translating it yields CASSDSGRTNEQFF.

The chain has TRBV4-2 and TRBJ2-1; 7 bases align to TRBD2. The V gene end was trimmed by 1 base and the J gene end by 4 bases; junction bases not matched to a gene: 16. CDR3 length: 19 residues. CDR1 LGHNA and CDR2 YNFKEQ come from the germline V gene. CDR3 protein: CASSQALRTRVRMYNEQFF. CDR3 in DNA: TGTGCCAGCAGCCAAGCACTACGGACTAGAGTCCGTATGTACAATGAGCAGTTCTTC.

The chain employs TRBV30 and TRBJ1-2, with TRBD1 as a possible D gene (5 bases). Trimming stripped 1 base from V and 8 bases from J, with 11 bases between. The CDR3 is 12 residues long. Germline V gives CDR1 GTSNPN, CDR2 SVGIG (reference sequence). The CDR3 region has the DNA TGTGCCTGGAGTGGGGGCCCAGGGGGCTACACCTTC. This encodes CAWSGGPGGYTF.

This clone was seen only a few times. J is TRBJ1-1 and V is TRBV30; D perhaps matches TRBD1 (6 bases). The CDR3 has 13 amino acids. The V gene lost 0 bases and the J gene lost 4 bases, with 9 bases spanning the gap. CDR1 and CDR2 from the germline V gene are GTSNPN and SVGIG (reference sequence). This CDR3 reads CAWSVGDTTEAFF. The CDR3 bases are TGTGCCTGGAGTGTTGGGGACACCACTGAAGCTTTCTTT.

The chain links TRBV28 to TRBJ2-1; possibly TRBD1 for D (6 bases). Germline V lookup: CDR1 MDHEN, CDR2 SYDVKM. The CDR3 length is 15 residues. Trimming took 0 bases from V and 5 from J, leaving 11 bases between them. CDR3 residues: CASSLWQGNDNEQFF. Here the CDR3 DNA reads TGTGCCAGCAGTTTATGGCAGGGGAACGACAATGAGCAGTTCTTC.

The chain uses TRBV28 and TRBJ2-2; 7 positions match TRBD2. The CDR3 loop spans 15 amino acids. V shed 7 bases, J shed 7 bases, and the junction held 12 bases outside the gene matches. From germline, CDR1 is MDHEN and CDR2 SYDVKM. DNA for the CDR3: TGTGCCAGCATTTGGGGCGGGAGAACTGGCGGGGAGCTGTTTTTT. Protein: CASIWGGRTGGELFF.

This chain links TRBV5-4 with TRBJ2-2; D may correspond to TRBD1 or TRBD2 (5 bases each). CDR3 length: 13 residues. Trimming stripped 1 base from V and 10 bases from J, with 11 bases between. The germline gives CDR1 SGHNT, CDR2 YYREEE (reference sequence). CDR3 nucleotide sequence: TGTGCCAGCAGCTTGTTTACGGGGCAGGAGCTGTTTTTT. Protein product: CASSLFTGQELFF.

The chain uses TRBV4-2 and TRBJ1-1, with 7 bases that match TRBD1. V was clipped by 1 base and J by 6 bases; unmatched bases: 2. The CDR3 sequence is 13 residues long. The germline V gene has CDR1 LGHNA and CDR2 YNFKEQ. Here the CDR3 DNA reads TGTGCCAGCAGCCAAGTGGACAGGTCTGAAGCTTTCTTT. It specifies CASSQVDRSEAFF.

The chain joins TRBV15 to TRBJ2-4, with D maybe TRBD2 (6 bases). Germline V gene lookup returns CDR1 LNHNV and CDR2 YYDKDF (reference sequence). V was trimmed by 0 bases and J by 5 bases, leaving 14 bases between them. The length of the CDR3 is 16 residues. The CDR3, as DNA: TGTGCCACCAGCAGAGATGGGGGGAGGACGGAAAACATTCAGTACTTC. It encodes CATSRDGGRTENIQYF.

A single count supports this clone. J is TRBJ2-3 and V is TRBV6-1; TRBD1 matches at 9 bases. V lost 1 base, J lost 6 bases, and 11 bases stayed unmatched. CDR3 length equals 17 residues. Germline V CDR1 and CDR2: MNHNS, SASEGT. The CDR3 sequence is CASSEGLGTGMPDTQYF. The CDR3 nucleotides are TGTGCCAGCAGTGAAGGATTAGGGACAGGGATGCCGGATACGCAGTATTTT.

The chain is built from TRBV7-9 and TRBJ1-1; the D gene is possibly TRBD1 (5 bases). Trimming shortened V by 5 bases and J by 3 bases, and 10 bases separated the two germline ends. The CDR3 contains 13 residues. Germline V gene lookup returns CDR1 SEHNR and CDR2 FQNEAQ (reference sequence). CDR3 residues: CASSQQTDTEAFF. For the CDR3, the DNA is TGTGCCAGCAGCCAACAGACAGACACTGAAGCTTTCTTT. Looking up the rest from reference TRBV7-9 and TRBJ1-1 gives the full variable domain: DTGVSQNPRHKITKRGQNVTFRCDPISEHNRLYWYRQTLGQGPEFLTYFQNEAQLEKSRLLSDRFSAERPKGSFSTLEIQRTEQGDSAMYLCASSQQTDTEAFFGQGTRLTVV.

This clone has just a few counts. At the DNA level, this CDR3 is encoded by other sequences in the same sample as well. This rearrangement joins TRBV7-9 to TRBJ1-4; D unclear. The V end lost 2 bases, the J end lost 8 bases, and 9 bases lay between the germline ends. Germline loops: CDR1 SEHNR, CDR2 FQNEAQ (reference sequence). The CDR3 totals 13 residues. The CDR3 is CASSLPQGEKLFF. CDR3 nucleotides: TGTGCCAGCAGCTTACCCCAAGGGGAAAAACTGTTTTTT. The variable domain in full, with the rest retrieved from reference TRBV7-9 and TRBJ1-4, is DTGVSQNPRHKITKRGQNVTFRCDPISEHNRLYWYRQTLGQGPEFLTYFQNEAQLEKSRLLSDRFSAERPKGSFSTLEIQRTEQGDSAMYLCASSLPQGEKLFFGSGTQLSVL.

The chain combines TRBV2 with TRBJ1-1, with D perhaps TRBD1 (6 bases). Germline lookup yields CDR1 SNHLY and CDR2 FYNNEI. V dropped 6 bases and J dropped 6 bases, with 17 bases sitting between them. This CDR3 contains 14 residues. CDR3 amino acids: CASRTGFSVAEAFF. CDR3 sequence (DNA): TGTGCCAGCAGAACAGGGTTTAGTGTTGCTGAAGCTTTCTTT.

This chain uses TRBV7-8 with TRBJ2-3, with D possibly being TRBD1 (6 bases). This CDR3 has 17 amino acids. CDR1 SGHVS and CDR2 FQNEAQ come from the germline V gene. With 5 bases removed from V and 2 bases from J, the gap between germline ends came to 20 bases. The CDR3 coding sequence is TGTGCCAGCAGCAAAACTCCCCCAGGGGCTTACACAGATACGCAGTATTTT. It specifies CASSKTPPGAYTDTQYF.

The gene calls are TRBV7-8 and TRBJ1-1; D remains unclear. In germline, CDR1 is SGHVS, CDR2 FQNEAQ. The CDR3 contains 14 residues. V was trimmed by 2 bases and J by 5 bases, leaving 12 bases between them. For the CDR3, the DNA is TGTGCCAGCAGCTTACAGGCGGAGCTGACTGAAGCTTTCTTT. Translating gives CASSLQAELTEAFF.

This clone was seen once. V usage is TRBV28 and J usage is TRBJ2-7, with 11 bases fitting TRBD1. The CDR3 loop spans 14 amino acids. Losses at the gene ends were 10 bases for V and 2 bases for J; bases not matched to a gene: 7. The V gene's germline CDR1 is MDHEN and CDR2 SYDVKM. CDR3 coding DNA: TGTGCCATCTCCGGGACAGGGGGGACCTACGAGCAGTACTTC. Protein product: CAISGTGGTYEQYF.

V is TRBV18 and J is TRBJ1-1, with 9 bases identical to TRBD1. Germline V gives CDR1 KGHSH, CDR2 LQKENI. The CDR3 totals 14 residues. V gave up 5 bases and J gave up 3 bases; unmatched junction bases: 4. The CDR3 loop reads CASSATGGDTEAFF. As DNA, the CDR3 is TGTGCCAGCTCAGCGACAGGGGGGGACACTGAAGCTTTCTTT.

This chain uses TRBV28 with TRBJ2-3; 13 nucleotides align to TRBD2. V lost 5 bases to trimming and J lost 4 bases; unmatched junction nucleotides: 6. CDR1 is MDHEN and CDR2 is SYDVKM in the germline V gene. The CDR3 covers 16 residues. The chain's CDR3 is CASSHRLAGGSDTQYF. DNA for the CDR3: TGTGCCAGCAGTCACAGACTAGCGGGAGGATCAGATACGCAGTATTTT.

The CDR3 DNA is TGTGCCAGTAGTTTCGGGGGTGGGAGAAACTATGGCTACACCTTC. It translates to CASSFGGGRNYGYTF. V is TRBV19 and J is TRBJ1-2, with a weak D call TRBD1 (5 bases). Germline V gene lookup returns CDR1 LNHDA and CDR2 SQIVND (reference sequence). Trimming shortened V by 5 bases and J by 2 bases, and 15 bases separated the two germline ends. The CDR3 is made up of 15 amino acids. Variable domain in full (rest from reference TRBV19 and TRBJ1-2): DGGITQSPKYLFRKEGQNVTLSCEQNLNHDAMYWYRQDPGQGLRLIYYSQIVNDFQKGDIAEGYSVSREKKESFPLTVTSAQKNPTAFYLCASSFGGGRNYGYTFGSGTRLTVV.

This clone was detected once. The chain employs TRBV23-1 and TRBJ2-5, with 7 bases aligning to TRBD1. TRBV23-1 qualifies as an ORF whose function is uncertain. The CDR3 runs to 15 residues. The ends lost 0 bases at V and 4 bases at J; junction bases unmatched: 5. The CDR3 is CASSQSFAGGETQYF. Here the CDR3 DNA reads TGCGCCAGCAGTCAATCTTTTGCAGGGGGAGAGACCCAGTACTTC.

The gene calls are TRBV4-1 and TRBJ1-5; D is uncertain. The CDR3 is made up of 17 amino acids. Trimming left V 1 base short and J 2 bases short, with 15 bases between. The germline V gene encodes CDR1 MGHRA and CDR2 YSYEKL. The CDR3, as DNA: TGCGCCAGCAGCCAAGTTAGTTTGGGGATGGGCAATCAGCCCCAGCATTTT. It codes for CASSQVSLGMGNQPQHF.

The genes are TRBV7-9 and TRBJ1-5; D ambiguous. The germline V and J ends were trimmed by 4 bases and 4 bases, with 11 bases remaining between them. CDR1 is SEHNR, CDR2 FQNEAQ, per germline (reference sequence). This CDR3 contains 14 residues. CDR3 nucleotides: TGTGCCAGCAGCTCATCGGGGTTTAATCAGCCCCAGCATTTT. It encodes CASSSSGFNQPQHF.

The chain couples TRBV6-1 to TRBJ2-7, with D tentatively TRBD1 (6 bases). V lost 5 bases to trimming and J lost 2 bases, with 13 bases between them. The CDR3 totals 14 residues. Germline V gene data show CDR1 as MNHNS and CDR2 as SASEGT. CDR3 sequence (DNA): TGTGCCAGCAGTACAACAGGGACCACCTACGAGCAGTACTTC. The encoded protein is CASSTTGTTYEQYF.

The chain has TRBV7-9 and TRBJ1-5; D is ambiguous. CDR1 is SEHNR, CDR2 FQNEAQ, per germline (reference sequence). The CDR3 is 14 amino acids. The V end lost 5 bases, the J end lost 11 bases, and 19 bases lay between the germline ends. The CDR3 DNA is TGTGCCAGCAGCCAGGACGGTCAGGTGAAGACCCAGCATTTT. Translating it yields CASSQDGQVKTQHF.

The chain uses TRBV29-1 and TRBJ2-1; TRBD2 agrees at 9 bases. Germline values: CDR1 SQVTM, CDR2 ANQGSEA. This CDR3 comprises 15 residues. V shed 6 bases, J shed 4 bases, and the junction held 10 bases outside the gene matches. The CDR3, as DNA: TGCAGCGTGGGCCCCGGGCTAGCGGGATACAATGAGCAGTTCTTC. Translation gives CSVGPGLAGYNEQFF.

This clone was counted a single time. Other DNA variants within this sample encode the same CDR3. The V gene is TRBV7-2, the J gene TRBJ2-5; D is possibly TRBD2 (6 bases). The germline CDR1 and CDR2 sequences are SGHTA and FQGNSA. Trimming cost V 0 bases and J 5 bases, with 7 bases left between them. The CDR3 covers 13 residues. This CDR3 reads CASSLAGRETQYF. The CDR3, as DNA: TGTGCCAGCAGCTTAGCGGGGAGGGAGACCCAGTACTTC.

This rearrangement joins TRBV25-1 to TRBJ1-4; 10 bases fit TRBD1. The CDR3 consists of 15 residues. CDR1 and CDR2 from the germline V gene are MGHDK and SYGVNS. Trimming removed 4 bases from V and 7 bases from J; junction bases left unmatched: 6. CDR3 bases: TGTGCCAGCAGTGCGGACAGGGGGACGGGTGAAAAACTGTTTTTT. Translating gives CASSADRGTGEKLFF. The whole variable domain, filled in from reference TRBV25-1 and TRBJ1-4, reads EADIYQTPRYLVIGTGKKITLECSQTMGHDKMYWYQQDPGMELHLIHYSYGVNSTEKGDLSSESTVSRIRTEHFPLTLESARPSHTSQYLCASSADRGTGEKLFFGSGTQLSVL.